Following are 28 T cell receptor beta chains from one sample sequenced in a study of T-cell memory formation after mild COVID-19. Using its own MiXCR run on the 5' RACE reads, TCRdb lists one record per CDR3 protein. The data show around 500,000 distinct CDR3 sequences, over 15% seen once. The source material was PBMCs or a T cell subset sorted from them (not recorded which). These receptors came from an adult woman who had mild COVID-19 (a few samples of this study predate the infection). Cell type and time point are not known.

This clonotype was recorded a few times. The chain is built from TRBV12-5 and TRBJ2-7; D is uncertain. The CDR3 consists of 13 residues. Germline CDR1 and CDR2: LGHNT and FRNRAP. Trimming left V 2 bases short and J 3 bases short, with 8 bases between. The CDR3 loop reads CASGLPSNYEQYF. The CDR3 region has the DNA TGTGCTAGTGGTTTGCCCTCCAACTACGAGCAGTACTTC.

This clonotype has more than one count but fewer than ten. This chain uses TRBV10-3 with TRBJ1-1; D is possibly TRBD1 (5 bases). CDR1 is ENHRY, CDR2 SYGVKD, per germline. V lost 10 bases and J lost 2, with 11 bases in between. This CDR3 is 12 amino acids long. The CDR3 here is CATQGANTEAFF. The DNA for the CDR3 is TGTGCCACCCAAGGGGCCAACACTGAAGCTTTCTTT.

This clonotype came up a few times. This chain links TRBV6-2 or TRBV6-3 with TRBJ2-2, with D perhaps TRBD1 or TRBD2 (5 bases each). V shed 11 bases and J shed 3 bases, with 13 bases lying between them. CDR3 size: 13 residues. Germline assignment: CDR1 MNHEY and CDR2 SVGEGT. The CDR3 DNA is TGTGCCGGCGAGGGGAGAGACACCGGGGAGCTGTTTTTT. Translated, it gives CAGEGRDTGELFF.

This rearrangement joins TRBV5-1 to TRBJ2-7; 9 bases agree with TRBD2. The germline CDR1 and CDR2 sequences are SGHRS and YFSETQ. With 4 bases clipped from V and 0 bases from J, the junction kept 11 bases outside the gene matches. This CDR3 spans 17 amino acids. CDR3 residues: CASSPVGEREASYEQYF. DNA of the CDR3: TGCGCCAGCAGCCCCGTGGGGGAGCGGGAGGCCTCCTACGAGCAGTACTTC.

In this sample, this clonotype turned up many times. The chain carries TRBV6-5 and TRBJ2-1; TRBD2 aligns across 13 bases. This CDR3 is 15 amino acids long. Unmatched junction bases numbered 7, after V lost 6 bases and J lost 8 bases. Germline CDR1 and CDR2: MNHEY and SVGAGI. In DNA, the CDR3 is TGTGCCAGCAGCCCACTAGCGGGGGGGCGAGATGAGCAGTTCTTC. It codes for CASSPLAGGRDEQFF.

The gene calls are TRBV30 and TRBJ2-2; tentatively, D is TRBD1 or TRBD2 (5 bases each). The CDR3 is 15 residues long. V lost 4 bases and J 1 base, leaving 13 bases between the germline ends. From germline, CDR1 is GTSNPN and CDR2 SVGIG (reference sequence). The CDR3 DNA follows: TGTGCCTGGAACCGGGGCCTCGGGAACACCGGGGAGCTGTTTTTT. Residues: CAWNRGLGNTGELFF.

The rearrangement joins TRBV12-3 or TRBV12-4 to TRBJ1-1, with 7 positions matching TRBD1. V was pared by 5 bases and J by 7 bases, with 7 bases of the junction left unmatched. The CDR3 contains 13 residues. CDR3 loop: CASSAPTGLEAFF. The CDR3 DNA reads TGTGCCAGCAGTGCCCCGACAGGGCTTGAAGCTTTCTTT.

This clonotype was recorded a few times. The chain is built from TRBV7-9 and TRBJ1-1; 8 nucleotides match TRBD1. CDR1 is SEHNR, CDR2 FQNEAQ, per germline (reference sequence). V gave up 2 bases and J gave up 3 bases; unmatched junction bases: 2. The CDR3 totals 14 residues. The CDR3 here is CASSLKQGDTEAFF. The CDR3 coding sequence is TGTGCCAGCAGCTTAAAACAGGGGGACACTGAAGCTTTCTTT. The complete variable domain, with remaining parts taken from reference TRBV7-9 and TRBJ1-1, reads DTGVSQNPRHKITKRGQNVTFRCDPISEHNRLYWYRQTLGQGPEFLTYFQNEAQLEKSRLLSDRFSAERPKGSFSTLEIQRTEQGDSAMYLCASSLKQGDTEAFFGQGTRLTVV.

This chain uses TRBV2 with TRBJ1-2; TRBD1 might be the D (6 bases). CDR3 length: 14 amino acids. Germline CDR1 and CDR2: SNHLY and FYNNEI. V gave up 3 bases and J gave up 4 bases, with 12 bases separating them. The CDR3 DNA follows: TGTGCCAGCAGTGAGTTGACAGGATCCTATGGCTACACCTTC. This codes for CASSELTGSYGYTF.

This clonotype came up a few times. The V and J genes are TRBV4-2 and TRBJ1-3; D is unclear. The CDR3 contains 17 residues. Between the trimmed V and J ends, which lost 1 base and 0 bases, there was a span of 13 bases. From germline, CDR1 is LGHNA and CDR2 YNFKEQ. CDR3 coding DNA: TGTGCCAGCAGCCAAGGCGAACTGGCGAACTCTGGAAACACCATATATTTT. This encodes CASSQGELANSGNTIYF.

The V call is TRBV27, the J call TRBJ2-7; TRBD2 matches 7 bases. The CDR3 length is 13 residues. V lost 10 bases, J lost 3 bases, and 9 bases stayed unmatched. From germline, CDR1 is MNHEY and CDR2 SMNVEV (reference sequence). DNA for the CDR3: TGTGCCACCCGTCTGGGAGGGGACTACGAGCAGTACTTC. Translation gives CATRLGGDYEQYF.

The V call is TRBV12-3 or TRBV12-4, the J call TRBJ1-1; possibly TRBD1 for D (5 bases). The CDR3 extends over 14 amino acids. The V and J ends lost 3 bases and 5 bases respectively, with 13 bases between them. CDR3 in DNA: TGTGCCAGCAGTTTGCTGGGGGTAGGGACTGAAGCTTTCTTT. This codes for CASSLLGVGTEAFF.

The rearrangement links TRBV25-1 to TRBJ2-7, with 7 bases aligning to TRBD2. J gave up 1 base and V 2 bases, and 8 bases lay outside the gene matches. Looked up from germline, CDR1 is MGHDK and CDR2 is SYGVNS. CDR3 length equals 16 residues. The CDR3 region is CASSEGWRELSYEQYF. The CDR3 DNA reads TGTGCCAGCAGTGAAGGATGGCGGGAGCTTTCCTACGAGCAGTACTTC.

The CDR3 DNA reads as TGTGCCAGCAGCCAAGCGGGGAGCTCCTACGAGCAGTACTTC. This gives the protein CASSQAGSSYEQYF. The chain has TRBV7-9 and TRBJ2-7, with 7 bases identical to TRBD2. This CDR3 spans 14 amino acids. CDR1 is SEHNR and CDR2 is FQNEAQ in the germline V gene (reference sequence). Trimming removed 5 bases from V and 0 bases from J; junction bases left unmatched: 4.

This chain links TRBV6-5 with TRBJ2-5; 7 bases line up with TRBD1. Trimming took 0 bases from V and 2 from J; bases not matched to a gene: 3. Germline V lookup: CDR1 MNHEY, CDR2 SVGAGI. CDR3 length equals 15 residues. CDR3 sequence (DNA): TGTGCCAGCAGTTACTCAACAGGGGTTCAAGAGACCCAGTACTTC. Translating gives CASSYSTGVQETQYF.

This clonotype showed up just a few times. V usage is TRBV5-1 and J usage is TRBJ1-1; unclear D gene. The CDR3 totals 13 residues. Trimming removed 0 bases at V and 6 bases at J, with 9 bases between. From germline, CDR1 is SGHRS and CDR2 YFSETQ. Here the CDR3 DNA reads TGCGCCAGCAGCTTGGGGGAGAGGGCTGAAGCTTTCTTT. Translated, it gives CASSLGERAEAFF.

The sample holds a few counts of this clonotype. The chain carries TRBV4-1 and TRBJ1-5; D remains ambiguous. The CDR3 consists of 13 residues. Trimming shortened V by 0 bases and J by 6 bases, and 6 bases separated the two germline ends. CDR1 and CDR2 (germline): MGHRA, YSYEKL. CDR3 nucleotides: TGCGCCAGCAGCCAAGATACAAGTCAGCCCCAGCATTTT. Protein product: CASSQDTSQPQHF.

The chain combines TRBV20-1 with TRBJ1-1, with 9 bases identical to TRBD1. V was clipped by 6 bases and J by 4 bases; unmatched bases: 6. CDR3 length equals 13 residues. Germline lookup yields CDR1 DFQATT and CDR2 SNEGSKA (reference sequence). CDR3 sequence (DNA): TGCAGTGCGGGACAGGGTGGGAGCACTGAAGCTTTCTTT. This encodes CSAGQGGSTEAFF.

The chain recombines TRBV19 with TRBJ1-1; D is possibly TRBD1 (5 bases). Germline CDR1 is LNHDA and CDR2 is SQIVND (reference sequence). The CDR3 is made up of 15 amino acids. V lost 7 bases and J 4 bases, leaving 19 bases between the germline ends. The CDR3 sequence is CASTLTGGLSTEAFF. The DNA for the CDR3 is TGTGCCAGTACCCTAACGGGGGGTCTGAGCACTGAAGCTTTCTTT. The full variable domain, its missing parts supplied by reference TRBV19 and TRBJ1-1, is DGGITQSPKYLFRKEGQNVTLSCEQNLNHDAMYWYRQDPGQGLRLIYYSQIVNDFQKGDIAEGYSVSREKKESFPLTVTSAQKNPTAFYLCASTLTGGLSTEAFFGQGTRLTVV.

This clonotype has a handful of counts. V is TRBV7-8 and J is TRBJ2-2; 8 positions agree with TRBD2. With V trimmed by 4 bases and J by 7 bases, 11 bases remained unmatched. Per the germline V gene, CDR1 is SGHVS and CDR2 is FQNEAQ. CDR3 length equals 16 residues. The CDR3 here is CASSWSSGTVNGELFF. The CDR3 DNA sequence: TGTGCCAGCAGCTGGAGTAGCGGGACGGTTAACGGGGAGCTGTTTTTT.

This clonotype was recorded a few times. V gene TRBV4-2 combines with J gene TRBJ2-2; TRBD1 matches at 10 bases. The CDR3 sequence is 16 residues long. Germline V gene data show CDR1 as LGHNA and CDR2 as YNFKEQ. The V gene end was trimmed by 3 bases and the J gene end by 0 bases; junction bases not matched to a gene: 1. The CDR3 sequence is CASSHDRGPNTGELFF. The CDR3 DNA reads as TGTGCCAGCAGCCACGACAGGGGGCCGAACACCGGGGAGCTGTTTTTT.

This clonotype was seen a handful of times. The rearrangement joins TRBV4-1 to TRBJ2-1; a possible D gene is TRBD1 (6 bases). Trimming cost V 6 bases and J 0 bases, with 12 bases left between them. Germline values: CDR1 MGHRA, CDR2 YSYEKL. The CDR3 spans 15 residues. CDR3 nucleotide sequence: TGCGCCAGCAGACAGGGTCGCGGCTCCTACAATGAGCAGTTCTTC. Protein product: CASRQGRGSYNEQFF.

The chain links TRBV24-1 to TRBJ2-3; D perhaps matches TRBD1 (5 bases). This CDR3 has 13 amino acids. From germline, CDR1 is KGHDR and CDR2 SFDVKD. Trimming removed 2 bases from V and 4 bases from J, with 6 bases in between. The CDR3 reads CATSDWGPDTQYF. The CDR3 coding sequence is TGTGCCACCAGTGATTGGGGCCCAGATACGCAGTATTTT.

The rearrangement uses TRBV6-4 and TRBJ1-2; no clear D. V shed 0 bases and J shed 5 bases, with 10 bases lying between them. There are 14 residues in the CDR3. Germline lookup yields CDR1 MRHNA and CDR2 SNTAGT. CDR3 bases: TGTGCCAGCAGTGACTCAGAGGAAGGGTATGGCTACACCTTC. This codes for CASSDSEEGYGYTF.

V is TRBV14 and J is TRBJ2-7; no firm D call. The CDR3 contains 13 residues. With 0 bases removed from V and 5 bases from J, the gap between germline ends came to 8 bases. CDR1 and CDR2 from the germline V gene are SGHDN and FVKESK. The CDR3 bases are TGTGCCAGCAGCCAAGACCGAGTAAACGAGCAGTACTTC. Amino acid sequence: CASSQDRVNEQYF. Full variable domain (outside the CDR3, taken from reference TRBV14 and TRBJ2-7): EAGVTQFPSHSVIEKGQTVTLRCDPISGHDNLYWYRRVMGKEIKFLLHFVKESKQDESGMPNNRFLAERTGGTYSTLKVQPAELEDSGVYFCASSQDRVNEQYFGPGTRLTVT.

The rearrangement uses TRBV7-3 and TRBJ1-1; no clear D gene. Germline V gene lookup returns CDR1 SGHTA and CDR2 FQGTGA. Trimming cost V 0 bases and J 1 base, with 18 bases left between them. The length of the CDR3 is 18 residues. CDR3 amino acids: CASSLTRTTQRGNTEAFF. For the CDR3, the DNA is TGTGCCAGCAGCTTAACCCGGACGACCCAAAGAGGGAACACTGAAGCTTTCTTT.

This clonotype was picked up many times. The CDR3 sequence: CASSFEASYEQYF. CDR3 in DNA: TGTGCCAGCAGTTTTGAGGCTTCCTACGAGCAGTACTTC. V gene TRBV6-6 combines with J gene TRBJ2-7; D is unclear. V lost 4 bases to trimming and J lost 1 base, with 8 bases between them. CDR1 and CDR2 from the germline V gene are MNHNY and SVGAGI (reference sequence). The CDR3 totals 13 residues.

This clonotype was observed a handful of times. The gene calls are TRBV11-2 and TRBJ2-5, with 7 bases lining up with TRBD1. CDR1 is SGHAT and CDR2 is FQNNGV in the germline V gene. This CDR3 has 13 residues. V gave up 0 bases and J gave up 10 bases; unmatched junction bases: 5. The CDR3 reads CASSLDLGTVQYF. The DNA of the CDR3 is TGTGCCAGCAGCTTAGATCTAGGGACAGTCCAGTACTTC.